This T cell receptor beta chain derives from a study of shared clonotypes between healthy human individuals. Replicate PCRs from sorted subsets contained approximately 190 ng DNA, which is around 30,000 T cell genomes. Produced via immunoSEQ multiplex PCR; TCRdb's table is partial and in-frame only. The sample has about 1 million clones; approximately 70% are singletons. Both subsets, CD45RA+ naive and CD45RA-negative memory, were split from the CD4+ cells. The CDR3 consists of 14 residues. The ends were cut back, 0 bases at V and 9 bases at J, with 12 bases in the middle. Germline lookup yields CDR1 LNHDA and CDR2 SQIVND (reference sequence). Points on this clone: What it binds is not known.

The study, taken as a whole, reports: Across a handful of donors, naive CD4 shared roughly 5%, naive CD8 under 4%, memory CD4 2% to 2.5%, memory CD8 0.4%. Only blood underwent sampling, and tissue repertoires likely differ.

Input material: memory CD4+ T cells sorted from blood. The subset: CD45RA-negative fraction. The TCR originated in a man aged 18 to 30 in good health. The chain couples TRBV19 to TRBJ1-5, with a possible D match to TRBD1 (5 bases). The CDR3 loop is CASSIERGRGPQHF. As DNA, the CDR3 is TGTGCCAGTAGTATAGAGCGGGGAAGGGGGCCCCAGCATTTT.